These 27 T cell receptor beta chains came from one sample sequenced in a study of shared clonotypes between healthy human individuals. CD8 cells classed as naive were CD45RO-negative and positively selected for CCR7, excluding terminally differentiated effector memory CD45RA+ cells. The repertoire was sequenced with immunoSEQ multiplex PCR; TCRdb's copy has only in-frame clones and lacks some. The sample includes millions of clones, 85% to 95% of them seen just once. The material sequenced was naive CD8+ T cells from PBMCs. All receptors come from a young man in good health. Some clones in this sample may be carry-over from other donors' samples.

The CDR3, as DNA: TGCAGCGTGGACTGGACGACCAATGAGCAGTTCTTC. The encoded protein is CSVDWTTNEQFF. The chain recombines TRBV29-1 with TRBJ2-1, with D possibly matching TRBD2 (5 bases). Germline CDR1 SQVTM, CDR2 ANQGSEA. The CDR3 is made up of 12 amino acids. The ends were cut back, 6 bases at V and 6 bases at J, with 12 bases in the middle.

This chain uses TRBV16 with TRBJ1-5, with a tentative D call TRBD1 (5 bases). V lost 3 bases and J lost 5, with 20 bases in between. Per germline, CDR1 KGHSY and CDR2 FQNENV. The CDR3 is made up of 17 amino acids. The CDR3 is CASSHRGIRVGDQPQHF. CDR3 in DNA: TGTGCCAGCAGCCATCGGGGCATCAGGGTTGGCGATCAGCCCCAGCATTTT.

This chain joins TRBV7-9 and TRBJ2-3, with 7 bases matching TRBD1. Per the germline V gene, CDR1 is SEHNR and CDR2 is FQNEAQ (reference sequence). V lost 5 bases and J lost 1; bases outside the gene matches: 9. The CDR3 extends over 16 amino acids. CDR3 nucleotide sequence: TGTGCCAGCAGCGTAACAGGGGTCCACCGCACAGATACGCAGTATTTT. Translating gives CASSVTGVHRTDTQYF.

The CDR3, as DNA: TGTGCCAGCAGTTTGCACCCCACCTACGAGCAGTACTTC. Translated: CASSLHPTYEQYF. This chain uses TRBV27 with TRBJ2-7; D is unclear. CDR1 MNHEY and CDR2 SMNVEV come from the germline V gene (reference sequence). The CDR3 extends over 13 amino acids. Deletions cut 3 bases from V and 2 bases from J, with 8 bases between.

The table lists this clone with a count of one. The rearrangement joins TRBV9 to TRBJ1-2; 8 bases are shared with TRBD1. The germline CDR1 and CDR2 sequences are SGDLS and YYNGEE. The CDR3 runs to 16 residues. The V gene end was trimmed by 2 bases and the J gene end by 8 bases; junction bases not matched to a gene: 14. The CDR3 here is CASSVTRDRPSGGYTF. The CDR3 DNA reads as TGTGCCAGCAGCGTCACCCGGGACAGGCCGAGTGGAGGCTACACCTTC.

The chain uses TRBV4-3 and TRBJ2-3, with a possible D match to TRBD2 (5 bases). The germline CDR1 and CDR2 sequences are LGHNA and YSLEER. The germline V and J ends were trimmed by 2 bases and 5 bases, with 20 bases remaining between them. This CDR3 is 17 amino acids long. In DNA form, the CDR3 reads TGCGCCAGCAGCCAACACAAACTAGTCAGGCTAATAGATACGCAGTATTTT. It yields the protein CASSQHKLVRLIDTQYF.

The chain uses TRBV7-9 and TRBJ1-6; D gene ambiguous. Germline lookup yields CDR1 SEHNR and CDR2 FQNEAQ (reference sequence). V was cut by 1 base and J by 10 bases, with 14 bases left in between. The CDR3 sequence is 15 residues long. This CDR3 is CASSLVMGKYSPLHF. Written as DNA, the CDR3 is TGTGCCAGCAGCTTAGTGATGGGGAAATACTCACCCCTCCACTTT.

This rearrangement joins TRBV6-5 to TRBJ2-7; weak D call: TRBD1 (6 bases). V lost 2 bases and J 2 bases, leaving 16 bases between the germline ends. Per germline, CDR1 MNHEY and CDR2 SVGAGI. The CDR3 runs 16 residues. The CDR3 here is CASSYQETGPPYEQYF. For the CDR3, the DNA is TGTGCCAGCAGTTACCAAGAGACAGGCCCACCCTACGAGCAGTACTTC.

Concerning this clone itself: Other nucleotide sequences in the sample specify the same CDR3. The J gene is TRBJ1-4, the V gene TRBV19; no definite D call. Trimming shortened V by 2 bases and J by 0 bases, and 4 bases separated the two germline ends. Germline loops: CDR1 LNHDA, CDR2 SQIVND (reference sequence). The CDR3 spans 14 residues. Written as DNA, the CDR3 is TGTGCCAGTAGTATAAGAGCAACTAATGAAAAACTGTTTTTT. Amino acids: CASSIRATNEKLFF.

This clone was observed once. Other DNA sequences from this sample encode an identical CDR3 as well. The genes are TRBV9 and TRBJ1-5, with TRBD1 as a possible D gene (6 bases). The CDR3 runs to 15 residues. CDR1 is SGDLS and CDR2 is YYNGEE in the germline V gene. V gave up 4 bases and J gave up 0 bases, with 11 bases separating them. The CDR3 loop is CASSPTGNSNQPQHF. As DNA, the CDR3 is TGTGCCAGCAGCCCTACAGGGAATAGCAATCAGCCCCAGCATTTT.

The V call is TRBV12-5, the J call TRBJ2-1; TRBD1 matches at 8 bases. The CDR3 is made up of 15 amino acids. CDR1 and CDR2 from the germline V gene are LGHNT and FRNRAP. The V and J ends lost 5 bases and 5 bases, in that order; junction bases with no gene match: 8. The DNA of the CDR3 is TGTGCTAGTGGTCAGGGGGCATGGGCCGACAATGAGCAGTTCTTC. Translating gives CASGQGAWADNEQFF. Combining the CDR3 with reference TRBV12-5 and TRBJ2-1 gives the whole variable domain DARVTQTPRHKVTEMGQEVTMRCQPILGHNTVFWYRQTMMQGLELLAYFRNRAPLDDSGMPKDRFSAEMPDATLATLKIQPSEPRDSAVYFCASGQGAWADNEQFFGPGTRLTVL.

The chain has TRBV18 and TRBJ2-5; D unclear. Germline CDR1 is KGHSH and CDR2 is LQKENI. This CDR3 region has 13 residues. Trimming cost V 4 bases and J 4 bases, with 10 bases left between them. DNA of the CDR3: TGTGCCAGCTCACGTTACGACGGAGAGACCCAGTACTTC. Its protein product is CASSRYDGETQYF.

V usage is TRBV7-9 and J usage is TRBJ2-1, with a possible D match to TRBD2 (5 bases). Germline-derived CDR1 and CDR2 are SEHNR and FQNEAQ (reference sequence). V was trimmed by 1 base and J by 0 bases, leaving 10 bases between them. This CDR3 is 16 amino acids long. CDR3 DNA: TGTGCCAGCAGCTTAGAGGCGGGCCCCTCCTACAATGAGCAGTTCTTC. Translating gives CASSLEAGPSYNEQFF.

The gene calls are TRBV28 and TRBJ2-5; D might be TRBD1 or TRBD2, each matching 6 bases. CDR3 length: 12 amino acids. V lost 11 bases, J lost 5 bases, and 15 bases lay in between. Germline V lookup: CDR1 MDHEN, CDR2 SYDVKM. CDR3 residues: CAAGRGGETQYF. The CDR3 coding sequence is TGTGCCGCCGGTCGAGGGGGGGAGACCCAGTACTTC.

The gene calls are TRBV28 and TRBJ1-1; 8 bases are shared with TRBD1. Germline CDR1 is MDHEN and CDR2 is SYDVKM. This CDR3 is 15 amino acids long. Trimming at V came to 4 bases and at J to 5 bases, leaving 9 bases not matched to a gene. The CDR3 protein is CASSYAWDRKTEAFF. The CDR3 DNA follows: TGTGCCAGCAGTTACGCCTGGGACAGGAAGACTGAAGCTTTCTTT.

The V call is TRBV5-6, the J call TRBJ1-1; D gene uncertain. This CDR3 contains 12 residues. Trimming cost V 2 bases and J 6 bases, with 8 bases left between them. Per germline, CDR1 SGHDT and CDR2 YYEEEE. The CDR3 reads CASSFSGAEAFF. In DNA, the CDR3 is TGTGCCAGCAGCTTTTCGGGCGCTGAAGCTTTCTTT.

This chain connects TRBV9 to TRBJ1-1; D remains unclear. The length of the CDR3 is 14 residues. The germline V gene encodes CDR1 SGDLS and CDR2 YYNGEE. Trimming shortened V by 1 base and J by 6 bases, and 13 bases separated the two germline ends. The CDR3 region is CASSVLTGTPEAFF. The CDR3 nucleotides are TGTGCCAGCAGCGTACTAACGGGAACGCCTGAAGCTTTCTTT.

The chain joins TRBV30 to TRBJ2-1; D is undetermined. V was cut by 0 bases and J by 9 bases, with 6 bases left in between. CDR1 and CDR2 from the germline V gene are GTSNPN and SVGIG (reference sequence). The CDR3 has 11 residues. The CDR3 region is CAWSVIGEQFF. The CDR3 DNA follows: TGTGCCTGGAGTGTTATCGGTGAGCAGTTCTTC.

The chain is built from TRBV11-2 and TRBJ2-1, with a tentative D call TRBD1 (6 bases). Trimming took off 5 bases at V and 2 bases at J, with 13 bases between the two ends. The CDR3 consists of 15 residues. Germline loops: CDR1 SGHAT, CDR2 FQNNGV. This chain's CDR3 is CASSHRTATYNEQFF. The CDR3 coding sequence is TGTGCCAGCAGCCACCGGACAGCGACCTACAATGAGCAGTTCTTC.

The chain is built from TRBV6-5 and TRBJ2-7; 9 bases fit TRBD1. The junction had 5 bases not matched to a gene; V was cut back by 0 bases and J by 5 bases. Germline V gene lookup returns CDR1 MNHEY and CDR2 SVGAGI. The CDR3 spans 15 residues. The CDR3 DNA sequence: TGTGCCAGCAGTTACTCAGGGACAGGGTGGGACGAGCAGTACTTC. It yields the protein CASSYSGTGWDEQYF.

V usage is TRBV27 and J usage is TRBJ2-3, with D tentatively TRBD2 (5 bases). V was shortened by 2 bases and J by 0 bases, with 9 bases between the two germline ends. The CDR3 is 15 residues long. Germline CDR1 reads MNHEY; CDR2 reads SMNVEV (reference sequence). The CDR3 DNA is TGTGCCAGCAGTTTAGAGGGTTTTAGCACAGATACGCAGTATTTT. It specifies CASSLEGFSTDTQYF.

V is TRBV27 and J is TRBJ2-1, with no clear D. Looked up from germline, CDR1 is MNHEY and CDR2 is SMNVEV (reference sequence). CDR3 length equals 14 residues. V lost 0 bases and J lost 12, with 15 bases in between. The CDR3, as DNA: TGTGCCAGCAGTTTATCGGCCAACCCCACGGGGCAGTTCTTC. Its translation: CASSLSANPTGQFF.

Here the CDR3 DNA reads TGTGCCAGCAGTTTATTAGGGTCGCGCACAGATACGCAGTATTTT. It encodes CASSLLGSRTDTQYF. This chain links TRBV27 with TRBJ2-3, with unresolved D. The CDR3 runs 15 residues. Germline CDR1 MNHEY, CDR2 SMNVEV (reference sequence). The ends were cut back, 1 base at V and 1 base at J, with 9 bases in the middle.

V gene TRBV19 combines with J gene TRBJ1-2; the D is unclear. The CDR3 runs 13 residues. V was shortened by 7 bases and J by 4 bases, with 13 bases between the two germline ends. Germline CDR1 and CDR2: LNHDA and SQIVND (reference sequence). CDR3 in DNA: TGTGCCAGTATTGCCGGCACCCCCTATGGCTACACCTTC. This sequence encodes CASIAGTPYGYTF.

This CDR3 is CASSKVGLDTEAFF. In DNA, the CDR3 is TGTGCCAGCAGCAAGGTTGGGCTGGACACTGAAGCTTTCTTT. This sequence joins TRBV2 and TRBJ1-1; D is uncertain. Trimming took 6 bases from V and 3 from J, leaving 14 bases between them. This CDR3 spans 14 amino acids. Germline CDR1 and CDR2: SNHLY and FYNNEI.

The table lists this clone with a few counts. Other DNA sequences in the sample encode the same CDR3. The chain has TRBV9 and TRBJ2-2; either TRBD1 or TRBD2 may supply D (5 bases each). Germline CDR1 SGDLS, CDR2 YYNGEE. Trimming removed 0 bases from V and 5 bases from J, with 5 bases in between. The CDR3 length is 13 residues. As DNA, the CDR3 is TGTGCCAGCAGCGTAGGGGGGACCGGGGAGCTGTTTTTT. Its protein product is CASSVGGTGELFF.

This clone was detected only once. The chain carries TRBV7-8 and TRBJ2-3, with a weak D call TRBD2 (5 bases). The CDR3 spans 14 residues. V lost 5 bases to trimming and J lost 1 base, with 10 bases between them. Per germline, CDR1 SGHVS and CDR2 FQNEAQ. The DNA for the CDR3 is TGTGCCAGCAGCCCCCGGACTGGCACAGATACGCAGTATTTT. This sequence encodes CASSPRTGTDTQYF.